This T cell receptor beta chain stems from a study of CD8+ T cells in alopecia areata (dated by TCRdb to 2017 to 2018). Looking at the study overall: The treated patients, all with moderate-to-severe alopecia areata, were enrolled in an open-label pilot trial of oral tofacitinib given at 5 to 10 mg twice daily. The RNA source kit depended on sample type: the PAXgene miRNA kit for fixed scalp, the miRNeasy kit for PBMCs, and the RNeasy kit for mouse skin. To study T cell clonal expansion in alopecia areata, the researchers applied high-throughput TCRbeta sequencing to both the C3H/HeJ mouse model and human patients. Scalp clonality was compared among normal scalp (n=4), patchy alopecia areata scalp (n=8), and alopecia totalis/universalis scalp (n=8). Scalp tissue and sorted CD4+ and CD8+ peripheral blood T cells from patchy and totalis/universalis alopecia areata patients and from healthy controls were covered by human TCRbeta sequencing. Disease severity in treated patients was measured with the SALT score, which quantifies the percentage of affected scalp surface area. Biopsies were taken from tofacitinib-treated patients at baseline and at 4 and 24 weeks of treatment, and a later scalp biopsy was taken in several of the tofacitinib-treated patients. immunoSEQ multiplex PCR using 35 Vbeta forward primers and 13 Jbeta reverse primers was used to amplify TCRbeta CDR3 regions. Tofacitinib was administered for 6 to 18 months, and 6 months of follow-up off drug were then conducted to assess delayed response and recurrence.

The time point tag for this specimen amounts to: 24 weeks on oral tofacitinib. The sample's treatment or condition, from its label and the paper: oral pan-JAK inhibitor, 5-10 mg twice daily. Lesional scalp punch biopsies and peripheral blood were collected from alopecia areata patients. PBMCs were isolated by density centrifugation and stained for CD3, CD4 and CD8, and CD4+ and CD8+ T cells were sorted on a FACSAria. Trimming costs V 6 bases and J 1 base, and their ends lie 10 bases apart. From its cysteine to its phenylalanine, the CDR3 spans 14 amino acids. The read is trimmed to its CDR3 DNA, 42 bases read in frame from base 1. CDR1 and CDR2, per the germline V gene, are MGHDK and SYGVNS. The library was built by means of the immunoSEQ multiplex PCR assay. RNA was extracted from all samples and reverse transcribed into cDNA, which served as template for TCR sequencing. First-strand cDNA was synthesized using SuperScript III with a 2:1 mix of oligo-dT and random hexamers. A synthetic immune receptor repertoire was used to assess amplification bias, and residual bias was removed computationally. For the original study's pipeline: Raw reads were preprocessed to remove errors, and CDR3 was defined by IMGT conventions from the conserved cysteine to phenylalanine. To get clonality, Shannon entropy was normalized by log2 of the number of productive unique TCRs and the result was subtracted from 1. Whether scalp clones were CD4 or CD8 was inferred by matching scalp TCRbeta sequences against CD4 and CD8 repertoires sorted from blood. TCRdb retrieved this table from immuneACCESS and kept in-frame rearrangements only. Not all clones are present; in checked studies, unresolved V genes account for under half, and no reason is known for the remainder. The D gene and trimming were derived from the DNA, and the V and J assignments and clone size from that table. Present in this sample are around 200,000 clones, roughly 53% of which were seen just once. The ten largest clones take up roughly an eighth of the sample.

In this sample, this clone turned up a few times. The antigen it recognizes is unknown. Base qualities are not at hand, and no much larger clone is one base apart. The paper's findings and limits, for the study overall: Many expanded lesional clones were found to persist in scalp and blood during tofacitinib treatment, and relapse after treatment cessation may be partly explained by this persistence. Because the treated cohort was small and had only one nonresponder, larger studies are needed to examine links between baseline CD8+ expansion and response. Compared with mice, TCR sequences shared between patients were less clear, possibly partly because of HLA diversity across the patient population. Resident alphabeta T cells in normal human skin are also sequenced, complicating scalp TCR repertoire analysis, unlike mouse skin dominated by gammadelta T cells. With tofacitinib, both scalp clonality and the number of expanded CD8+ clones among the top 100 scalp clones went down significantly. Lesional scalp, especially in alopecia totalis/universalis, showed higher clonality and more expanded CD8+ clones than normal scalp, suggesting antigenic drive.

The specimen was CD8+ T cells sorted from blood, collected at week 24, from a patient treated with tofacitinib. The source is a human donor with alopecia areata. Recombination linked TRBV25-1 to TRBJ1-3; no D gene can be assigned with confidence. The DNA sequence follows: TGTGCCAGCAGCCAGACTTATTCTGGAAACACCATATATTTT. Its product reads: CASSQTYSGNTIYF.